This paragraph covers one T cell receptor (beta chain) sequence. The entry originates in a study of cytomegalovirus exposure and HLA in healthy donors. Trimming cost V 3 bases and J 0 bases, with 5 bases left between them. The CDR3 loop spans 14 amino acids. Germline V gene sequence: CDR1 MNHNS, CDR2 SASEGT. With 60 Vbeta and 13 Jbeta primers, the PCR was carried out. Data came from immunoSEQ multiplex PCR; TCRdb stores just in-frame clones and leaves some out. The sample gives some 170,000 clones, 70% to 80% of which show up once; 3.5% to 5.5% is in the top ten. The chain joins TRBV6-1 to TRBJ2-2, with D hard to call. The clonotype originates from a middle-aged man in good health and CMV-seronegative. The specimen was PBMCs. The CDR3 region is CASSDGANTGELFF. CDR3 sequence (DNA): TGTGCCAGCAGTGATGGAGCGAACACCGGGGAGCTGTTTTTT.